The sequence of this T cell receptor (beta chain) was determined in a study of cytomegalovirus exposure and HLA in healthy donors. Findings and limits, study-wide: DRB1 had the most TCR associations and HLA-C the fewest, a later analysis found, with rates varying by HLA locus.

60 Vbeta and 13 Jbeta primers were used in PCR. Produced via immunoSEQ multiplex PCR; TCRdb's table is partial and in-frame only. The sample holds around 150,000 clones, 80% to 90% seen once. This clone was detected once. The antigen remains undetermined. This TCR was sampled from a young man in good health and CMV-seropositive. Sequences were obtained from PBMCs.

The CDR3 sequence: CASSSTRQGAPWAQHF. In DNA, the CDR3 is TGTGCCAGCAGCTCCACCAGACAGGGGGCCCCATGGGCCCAGCATTTT. The V call is TRBV5-8, the J call TRBJ1-5; 10 bases agree with TRBD1. CDR1 and CDR2 from the germline V gene are SGHTS and YDEGEE. The V gene end was trimmed by 3 bases and the J gene end by 11 bases; junction bases not matched to a gene: 14. This CDR3 is 16 amino acids long.